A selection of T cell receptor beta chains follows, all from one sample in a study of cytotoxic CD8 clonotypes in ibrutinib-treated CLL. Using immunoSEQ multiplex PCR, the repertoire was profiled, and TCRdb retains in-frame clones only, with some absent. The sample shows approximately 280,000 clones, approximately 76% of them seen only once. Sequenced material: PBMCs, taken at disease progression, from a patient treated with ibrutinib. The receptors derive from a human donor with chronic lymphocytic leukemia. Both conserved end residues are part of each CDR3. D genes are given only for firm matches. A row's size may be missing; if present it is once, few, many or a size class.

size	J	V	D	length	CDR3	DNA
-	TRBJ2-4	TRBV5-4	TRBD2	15	CASRAGTSGGNIQYF	TGTGCCAGCAGAGCCGGGACTAGCGGGGGAAACATTCAGTACTTC
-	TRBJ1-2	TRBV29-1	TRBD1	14	CSVAGGARDYGYTF	TGCAGCGTGGCAGGGGGCGCGCGGGACTATGGCTACACCTTC
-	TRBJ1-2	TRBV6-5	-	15	CASIYSMGGGDGYTF	TGTGCCAGCATCTACTCGATGGGCGGGGGCGATGGCTACACCTTC
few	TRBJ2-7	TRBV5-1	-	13	CASSLGTVYEQYF	TGCGCCAGCAGCTTGGGGACGGTCTACGAGCAGTACTTC
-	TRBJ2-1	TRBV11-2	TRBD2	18	CASSSRRKTSGKSDEQFF	TGTGCCAGCAGCTCTAGGAGAAAGACTAGCGGGAAATCCGATGAGCAGTTCTTC
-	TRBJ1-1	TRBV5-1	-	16	CASSLGQVLPGTEAFF	TGCGCCAGCAGCTTGGGTCAGGTCCTACCCGGGACTGAAGCTTTCTTT
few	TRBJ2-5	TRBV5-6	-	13	CASSLQRPETQYF	TGTGCCAGCAGCTTACAGAGGCCCGAGACCCAGTACTTC
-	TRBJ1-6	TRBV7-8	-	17	CASSFRFYREEQSPLHF	TGTGCCAGCAGCTTCCGATTCTACAGGGAAGAGCAGTCACCCCTCCACTTT
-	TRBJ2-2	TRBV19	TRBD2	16	CASTASGRAGTGELFF	TGTGCCAGTACGGCTAGCGGGAGGGCGGGCACCGGGGAGCTGTTTTTT
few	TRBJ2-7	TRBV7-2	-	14	CASSLSDGTYEQYF	TGTGCCAGCAGCTTATCCGACGGAACCTACGAGCAGTACTTC
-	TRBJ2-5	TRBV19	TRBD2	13	CASGGSLGETQYF	TGTGCCAGCGGGGGGAGCCTGGGAGAGACCCAGTACTTC
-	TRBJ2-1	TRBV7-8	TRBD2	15	CASSLTLAGGTEQFF	TGTGCCAGCAGCTTAACACTAGCGGGAGGGACTGAGCAGTTCTTC
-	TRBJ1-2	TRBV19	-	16	CASTTNILQALYGYTF	TGTGCCAGTACCACAAATATATTACAGGCCCTCTATGGCTACACCTTC